The 16 T cell receptor beta chains given below trace back to one sample, sequenced in a study of PD-1 blockade in classical Hodgkin lymphoma. Libraries were prepared by immunoSEQ multiplex PCR; TCRdb keeps only in-frame clonotypes and omits some of them. This table has 80,000 to 100,000 clones, under 95% appearing once. The time point is: cycle 4 day 1 (C4D1), after less than 7 weeks of nivolumab. Relapses following autologous stem cell transplantation were seen in all patients, with brentuximab vedotin exposure varying. The sample consisted of peripheral blood mononuclear cells (PBMCs), taken before the fourth cycle of nivolumab. The source of these receptors is a human donor with classical Hodgkin lymphoma.

The V and J genes are TRBV30 and TRBJ2-7; D uncertain. Trimming stripped 1 base from V and 2 bases from J, with 6 bases between. CDR3 length: 12 residues. Germline V gene sequence: CDR1 GTSNPN, CDR2 SVGIG (reference sequence). The CDR3 coding sequence is TGTGCCTGGAGTGAAGGGACCTACGAGCAGTACTTC. It specifies CAWSEGTYEQYF.

The rearrangement links TRBV5-6 to TRBJ1-2; D unresolved. The CDR3 is 12 amino acids. Germline-derived CDR1 and CDR2 are SGHDT and YYEEEE. V gave up 0 bases and J gave up 3 bases, with 3 bases separating them. The CDR3 region has the DNA TGTGCCAGCAGCTTGGAGGACTATGGCTACACCTTC. Translation gives CASSLEDYGYTF.

This chain connects TRBV7-9 to TRBJ2-1; no firm D call. The length of the CDR3 is 13 residues. CDR1 SEHNR and CDR2 FQNEAQ come from the germline V gene (reference sequence). V gave up 5 bases and J gave up 8 bases, with 13 bases separating them. The CDR3 spells CASSQKLEDEQFF. The CDR3 region has the DNA TGTGCCAGCAGCCAAAAGCTCGAGGATGAGCAGTTCTTC.

This rearrangement joins TRBV12-5 to TRBJ2-1; D is unresolved. V lost 1 base and J lost 0, with 7 bases in between. CDR1 is LGHNT and CDR2 is FRNRAP in the germline V gene. The CDR3 extends over 15 amino acids. CDR3 DNA sequence: TGTGCTAGTGGTTTGGGTGAGAACTCCTACAATGAGCAGTTCTTC. It codes for CASGLGENSYNEQFF.

This sequence joins TRBV5-1 and TRBJ2-5; the D is unclear. The CDR3 has 14 residues. V lost 1 base and J 0 bases, leaving 7 bases between the germline ends. In germline, CDR1 is SGHRS, CDR2 YFSETQ. CDR3 in DNA: TGCGCCAGCAGCTTGCTGGCCAACCAAGAGACCCAGTACTTC. This gives the protein CASSLLANQETQYF.

This clone was detected a few times. The CDR3 spells CASSVGGGRAINEQFF. The DNA for the CDR3 is TGTGCCAGCAGCGTAGGAGGCGGGAGGGCCATCAATGAGCAGTTCTTC. The V and J genes are TRBV9 and TRBJ2-1, with 9 bases that match TRBD2. The CDR3 contains 16 residues. V shed 0 bases and J 6 bases; nucleotides not matched to a gene: 7. CDR1 is SGDLS and CDR2 is YYNGEE in the germline V gene.

The chain uses TRBV18 and TRBJ2-5; 7 nucleotides line up with TRBD1. CDR1 and CDR2 (germline): KGHSH, LQKENI. This CDR3 has 15 residues. The ends lost 3 bases at V and 4 bases at J; junction bases unmatched: 8. CDR3 residues: CASSPVTGAGETQYF. CDR3 coding DNA: TGTGCCAGCTCACCTGTCACAGGGGCGGGAGAGACCCAGTACTTC.

The chain joins TRBV5-1 to TRBJ1-5; 9 bases map to TRBD1. Germline lookup yields CDR1 SGHRS and CDR2 YFSETQ. The V and J ends lost 5 bases and 0 bases, in that order; junction bases with no gene match: 6. The CDR3 sequence is 16 residues long. CDR3 protein: CASREGTGSSNQPQHF. The DNA of the CDR3 is TGCGCCAGCAGGGAGGGGACAGGGAGTAGCAATCAGCCCCAGCATTTT.

V gene TRBV2 combines with J gene TRBJ1-2; D gene ambiguous. Germline CDR1 SNHLY, CDR2 FYNNEI. V lost 4 bases to trimming and J lost 8 bases, with 5 bases between them. This CDR3 has 10 residues. The CDR3 here is CASSAPGYTF. CDR3 DNA sequence: TGTGCCAGCAGTGCCCCCGGCTACACCTTC.

This chain links TRBV7-2 with TRBJ2-6; TRBD1 matches at 11 bases. CDR3 length: 17 amino acids. V lost 7 bases, J lost 3 bases, and 8 bases stayed unmatched. In germline, CDR1 is SGHTA, CDR2 FQGNSA. CDR3 bases: TGTGCCAGCACCCTGGACAGGGGGCGCAGTGGGGCCAACGTCCTGACTTTC. Amino acids: CASTLDRGRSGANVLTF.

The chain is built from TRBV27 and TRBJ1-5; D perhaps matches TRBD1 (6 bases). Looked up from germline, CDR1 is MNHEY and CDR2 is SMNVEV (reference sequence). Trimming shortened V by 5 bases and J by 6 bases, and 14 bases separated the two germline ends. The CDR3 totals 14 residues. The CDR3 loop reads CASSKETGRQPQHF. In DNA, the CDR3 is TGTGCCAGCAGTAAAGAAACAGGGCGTCAGCCCCAGCATTTT.

The CDR3 here is CASSSLAGADNEQFF. CDR3 DNA: TGTGCCAGCAGTTCCTTAGCGGGAGCCGACAATGAGCAGTTCTTC. The chain joins TRBV28 to TRBJ2-1; 9 nucleotides agree with TRBD2. The germline gives CDR1 MDHEN, CDR2 SYDVKM. J lost 5 bases, V lost 4 bases, and 6 bases had no gene match. The CDR3 consists of 15 residues.

Only one count was recorded for this clone. The J gene is TRBJ1-2, the V gene TRBV6-4; D gene ambiguous. The CDR3 covers 14 residues. V lost 8 bases, J lost 4 bases, and 17 bases lay in between. In germline, CDR1 is MRHNA, CDR2 SNTAGT. CDR3 protein: CASLSQVEVYGYTF. CDR3 sequence (DNA): TGTGCCAGCCTAAGTCAGGTAGAGGTCTATGGCTACACCTTC.

This chain joins TRBV6-5 and TRBJ2-3; D possibly matches TRBD1 or TRBD2 (5 bases each). With 2 bases removed from V and 3 bases from J, the gap between germline ends came to 12 bases. In germline, CDR1 is MNHEY, CDR2 SVGAGI. The CDR3 length is 15 residues. The CDR3 DNA reads TGTGCCAGCAGTTACGGGGGTGTGGGTACAGATACGCAGTATTTT. It codes for CASSYGGVGTDTQYF.

The rearrangement links TRBV29-1 to TRBJ2-2; no reliable D call. Germline CDR1 is SQVTM and CDR2 is ANQGSEA. With 7 bases removed from V and 2 bases from J, the gap between germline ends came to 11 bases. The CDR3 contains 13 residues. CDR3 sequence: CSATQYNTGELFF. The CDR3 coding sequence is TGCAGCGCCACTCAATATAACACCGGGGAGCTGTTTTTT.

The CDR3 nucleotides are TGCGCCAGCAGTCCGGATTCCTTTACCTACGAGCAGTACTTC. Encoded protein: CASSPDSFTYEQYF. This chain links TRBV10-1 with TRBJ2-7; no firm D call. Germline CDR1 is WNHNN and CDR2 is SYGVQD (reference sequence). This CDR3 has 14 residues. V shed 5 bases and J shed 2 bases, with 13 bases lying between them.